The rows below give T cell receptor beta chains drawn from one sample of a study of cytomegalovirus exposure and HLA in healthy donors. Clones were read by immunoSEQ multiplex PCR, and TCRdb kept only the in-frame ones, dropping some. The sample includes some 270,000 clones, approximately 83% seen only once; the top ten take less than 1.2%. The source material was PBMCs. All receptors derive from a woman between 18 and 29 years old in good health and CMV-seronegative. The CDR3 runs from the conserved cysteine through the conserved F or W. The D gene is left open where the match is weak. Rows may omit the clone size; those that give it use once, few, many or a size class.

v_call	clone_size	j_call	d_call	cdr3_aa	cdr3_nt
TRBV5-1	.	TRBJ2-2	.	CASSWADSANTGELFF	TGCGCCAGCAGCTGGGCGGACTCCGCGAACACCGGGGAGCTGTTTTTT
TRBV5-6	once	TRBJ2-7	.	CASSYGFGTYEQYF	TGTGCCAGCAGCTACGGGTTCGGAACCTACGAGCAGTACTTC
TRBV9	.	TRBJ2-2	.	CASSVSRTGELFF	TGTGCCAGCAGCGTAAGCCGGACCGGGGAGCTGTTTTTT
TRBV15	.	TRBJ1-1	.	CATSRGRGGTEAFF	TGTGCCACCAGCAGAGGGCGAGGGGGCACTGAAGCTTTCTTT
TRBV6-5	.	TRBJ2-6	.	CASIGGYSGANVLTF	TGTGCCAGCATTGGAGGGTACTCTGGGGCCAACGTCCTGACTTTC
TRBV2	.	TRBJ2-7	TRBD1	CASRGTGTYEQYF	TGTGCCAGCAGGGGGACAGGCACCTACGAGCAGTACTTC
TRBV9	.	TRBJ1-3	.	CASSVSQGAGNTIYF	TGTGCCAGCAGCGTTTCACAGGGCGCTGGAAACACCATATATTTT
TRBV5-1	.	TRBJ1-1	.	CASSLGPQGREAFF	TGCGCCAGCAGCTTGGGTCCGCAGGGGAGAGAAGCTTTCTTT
TRBV23-1	.	TRBJ1-1	.	CASSSRQDMNTEAFF	TGCGCCAGCAGCTCCCGACAGGATATGAACACTGAAGCTTTCTTT
TRBV5-1	.	TRBJ2-1	.	CASSPQGGGYNEQFF	TGCGCCAGCAGCCCCCAAGGTGGAGGCTACAATGAGCAGTTCTTC
TRBV10-2	once	TRBJ1-5	.	CASSEQGSQPQHF	TGCGCCAGCAGTGAACAGGGTAGTCAGCCCCAGCATTTT
TRBV27	.	TRBJ2-5	TRBD1	CASSHVRTGGVGMETQYF	TGTGCCAGCAGTCACGTACGGACAGGGGGCGTTGGGATGGAGACCCAGTACTTC
TRBV7-9	once	TRBJ1-1	.	CASTPDRRNTEAFF	TGTGCCAGCACCCCTGACAGAAGGAACACTGAAGCTTTCTTT
TRBV7-6	.	TRBJ2-4	.	CASSLGPRQAKNIQYF	TGTGCCAGCAGCTTAGGCCCCAGGCAAGCCAAAAACATTCAGTACTTC
TRBV7-9	.	TRBJ1-1	.	CASSFLQGSTEAFF	TGTGCCAGCAGCTTCCTACAGGGCAGCACTGAAGCTTTCTTT
TRBV9	.	TRBJ2-1	TRBD2	CASSVGAAGAYNEQFF	TGTGCCAGCAGCGTAGGTGCAGCGGGGGCCTACAATGAGCAGTTCTTC
TRBV15	.	TRBJ2-1	TRBD2	CATSRSGLADSYNEQFF	TGTGCCACCAGCAGATCGGGACTAGCGGATTCCTACAATGAGCAGTTCTTC
TRBV5-6	once	TRBJ2-5	TRBD2	CASTPLAGAGETQYF	TGTGCCAGCACCCCCCTAGCGGGGGCAGGAGAGACCCAGTACTTC
TRBV6-1	.	TRBJ1-2	.	CASSRGTLSNYGYTF	TGTGCCAGCAGTCGGGGTACCCTTTCTAACTATGGCTACACCTTC
TRBV5-1	.	TRBJ1-1	.	CASSRRQLLNTEAFF	TGCGCCAGCAGCCGGCGACAGCTCCTGAACACTGAAGCTTTCTTT
TRBV4-1	.	TRBJ1-1	.	CASSPQGNTEAFF	TGCGCCAGCAGCCCACAGGGAAACACTGAAGCTTTCTTT
TRBV19	.	TRBJ1-1	.	CASSIGEGTEAFF	TGTGCCAGTAGTATTGGGGAGGGCACTGAAGCTTTCTTT
TRBV9	.	TRBJ2-7	.	CASSPSGLPYEQYF	TGTGCCAGCAGCCCGAGCGGGCTACCCTACGAGCAGTACTTC
TRBV7-6	.	TRBJ2-7	.	CASSRDGGYEQYF	TGTGCCAGCAGTCGGGACGGGGGCTACGAGCAGTACTTC
TRBV28	.	TRBJ1-1	.	CASSPSTLNTEAFF	TGTGCCAGCAGTCCCTCGACACTGAACACTGAAGCTTTCTTT
TRBV6-1	.	TRBJ2-2	.	CASSAYGELFF	TGTGCCAGCAGTGCCTACGGGGAGCTGTTTTTT
TRBV19	few	TRBJ1-1	.	CASSIGWQRDTEAFF	TGTGCCAGTAGTATAGGGTGGCAGCGGGACACTGAAGCTTTCTTT
TRBV11-3	.	TRBJ2-7	.	CASSTRRRQVYEQYF	TGTGCCAGCAGCACTCGCCGCCGACAGGTCTACGAGCAGTACTTC
TRBV19	.	TRBJ1-5	.	CASSIEDRPNQPQHF	TGTGCCAGTAGTATAGAAGACAGGCCCAATCAGCCCCAGCATTTT
TRBV5-4	.	TRBJ2-7	TRBD2	CASSPGLAGGPNEQYF	TGTGCCAGCAGCCCGGGACTAGCGGGAGGGCCCAACGAGCAGTACTTC
TRBV27	many	TRBJ1-5	.	CASSPSGYSNQPQHF	TGTGCCAGCAGTCCCTCAGGTTATAGCAATCAGCCCCAGCATTTT
TRBV11-1	few	TRBJ1-2	.	CASSFGGPSGYTF	TGTGCCAGCAGCTTCGGGGGGCCTAGTGGCTACACCTTC
TRBV7-8	.	TRBJ1-4	TRBD1	CASSLVGGADINEKLFF	TGTGCCAGCAGCTTAGTAGGGGGCGCCGATATTAATGAAAAACTGTTTTTT
TRBV10-3	.	TRBJ2-2	.	CAIKDSSGELFF	TGTGCCATCAAAGACTCTTCCGGGGAGCTGTTTTTT
TRBV7-2	.	TRBJ2-3	.	CASSLLAGADTQYF	TGTGCCAGCAGCTTACTAGCTGGCGCAGATACGCAGTATTTT
TRBV11-2	few	TRBJ1-1	.	CASSPLLRAFF	TGTGCCAGCAGCCCCCTCTTGCGAGCTTTCTTT
TRBV6-5	.	TRBJ1-2	TRBD1	CASRGDSYGYTF	TGTGCCAGCAGGGGGGACAGCTATGGCTACACCTTC
TRBV4-2	.	TRBJ2-7	TRBD2	CASSQGAGGPIEQYF	TGTGCCAGCAGCCAAGGGGCGGGAGGGCCGATCGAGCAGTACTTC
TRBV5-1	.	TRBJ2-5	.	CASSPGAQETQYF	TGCGCCAGCAGTCCAGGGGCCCAAGAGACCCAGTACTTC
TRBV28	.	TRBJ1-5	.	CASSLQGKGNQPQHF	TGTGCCAGCAGCCTGCAGGGAAAGGGCAATCAGCCCCAGCATTTT
TRBV11-2	.	TRBJ2-2	.	CASSLGSGSAGELFF	TGTGCCAGCAGCTTAGGCTCAGGCTCCGCTGGGGAGCTGTTTTTT
TRBV7-6	.	TRBJ2-7	TRBD2	CASSLGAGGSYEQYF	TGTGCCAGCAGCTTAGGGGCGGGAGGGTCTTACGAGCAGTACTTC
TRBV6-5	.	TRBJ2-1	TRBD2	CASSYAGAQFF	TGTGCCAGCAGTTACGCGGGAGCGCAGTTCTTC
TRBV5-1	once	TRBJ2-5	TRBD2	CASSLEAGGTKTQYF	TGCGCCAGCAGCTTGGAGGCGGGGGGGACAAAGACCCAGTACTTC
TRBV5-1	.	TRBJ2-3	.	CASSLALDSTDTQYF	TGCGCCAGCAGCTTGGCCCTAGACAGCACAGATACGCAGTATTTT
TRBV5-1	.	TRBJ2-7	TRBD2	CASTDGLSGSYEQYF	TGCGCCAGCACGGATGGGCTTAGCGGGAGCTACGAGCAGTACTTC
TRBV7-3	.	TRBJ2-3	.	CASSLNPSIPITGAEADTQYF	TGTGCCAGCAGCTTAAACCCGTCAATCCCCATAACTGGGGCCGAGGCAGATACGCAGTATTTT
TRBV4-1	.	TRBJ2-1	TRBD2	CASSHLAGGPVGEQFF	TGCGCCAGCAGCCATCTAGCGGGGGGGCCCGTGGGTGAGCAGTTCTTC
TRBV7-3	once	TRBJ1-6	.	CASSSGSSYNSPLHF	TGTGCCAGCAGCTCGGGGAGCTCCTATAATTCACCCCTCCACTTT
TRBV7-6	.	TRBJ1-3	TRBD1	CASSLDYGTGANTIYF	TGTGCCAGCAGCTTAGATTACGGGACAGGGGCAAACACCATATATTTT
TRBV6-1	.	TRBJ2-1	TRBD2	CASSEAWASGGYEQFF	TGTGCCAGCAGTGAAGCTTGGGCTAGCGGGGGTTATGAGCAGTTCTTC
TRBV30	.	TRBJ2-7	.	CAWSIGQNYEQYF	TGTGCCTGGAGTATAGGACAGAACTACGAGCAGTACTTC
TRBV6-5	.	TRBJ1-4	.	CASSYSRGSEKLFF	TGTGCCAGCAGTTACTCCAGGGGAAGCGAAAAACTGTTTTTT
TRBV30	.	TRBJ2-5	TRBD2	CAWSVGLARGKQYF	TGTGCCTGGAGCGTTGGACTAGCCCGTGGCAAGCAGTACTTC
TRBV4-1	.	TRBJ2-2	.	CASSQDPGFTGELFF	TGCGCCAGCAGCCAAGATCCCGGGTTCACCGGGGAGCTGTTTTTT
TRBV19	.	TRBJ1-6	TRBD1	CASTPGQGVGSPLHF	TGTGCCAGTACCCCCGGACAGGGCGTGGGGTCACCCCTCCACTTT
TRBV5-1	.	TRBJ2-7	TRBD2	CASSRLAGEPSYEQYF	TGCGCCAGCAGCCGACTAGCGGGCGAACCTTCCTACGAGCAGTACTTC
TRBV10-3	.	TRBJ2-5	TRBD2	CAISTSGDQETQYF	TGTGCCATCTCTACGAGCGGGGACCAAGAGACCCAGTACTTC
TRBV5-6	.	TRBJ2-7	TRBD2	CASSPAGGSSYEQYF	TGTGCCAGCAGCCCGGCGGGAGGGTCCTCCTACGAGCAGTACTTC